These 7 T cell receptor beta chains came from one sample sequenced in a study of T cell clones after liver transplantation. Assay: immunoSEQ multiplex PCR; the TCRdb copy retains only in-frame clones and omits some. The table shows 65,000 to 80,000 clones, with 80% occurring only once. Sequenced material: CD4+ T cells from blood, taken before liver transplant. The origin of the receptors is a human donor who received a liver transplant.

This clone was counted only a few times. V and J are TRBV2 and TRBJ1-4, with a weak D call TRBD1 (6 bases). This CDR3 region has 15 residues. Germline V gene lookup returns CDR1 SNHLY and CDR2 FYNNEI. Trimming took 4 bases from V and 4 from J, leaving 13 bases between them. The CDR3 spells CASSVSGQINEKLFF. Here the CDR3 DNA reads TGTGCCAGCAGTGTTAGCGGACAGATTAATGAAAAACTGTTTTTT.

This chain links TRBV9 with TRBJ1-2, with 7 positions matching TRBD1. Germline values: CDR1 SGDLS, CDR2 YYNGEE. After removal of 4 bases from V and 6 bases from J, the junction contained 9 bases not matched to a gene. This CDR3 is 14 amino acids long. The CDR3 here is CASSSRRDSNGYTF. CDR3 sequence (DNA): TGTGCCAGCAGCTCCAGGCGGGACAGTAATGGCTACACCTTC.

The V and J genes are TRBV28 and TRBJ2-2; 10 bases map to TRBD2. This CDR3 spans 16 amino acids. Trimming removed 5 bases from V and 4 bases from J; junction bases left unmatched: 7. The germline gives CDR1 MDHEN, CDR2 SYDVKM. The chain's CDR3 is CASSPLAGAVTGELFF. The CDR3 coding sequence is TGTGCCAGCAGTCCTCTAGCGGGAGCGGTCACCGGGGAGCTGTTTTTT.

The gene calls are TRBV29-1 and TRBJ2-3, with a tentative D call TRBD1 (6 bases). CDR1 is SQVTM, CDR2 ANQGSEA, per germline. CDR3 length: 15 amino acids. Trimming took 0 bases from V and 3 from J, leaving 13 bases between them. The CDR3 bases are TGCAGCGTTGAAGATACAGGGAAGCTGACAGATACGCAGTATTTT. It codes for CSVEDTGKLTDTQYF.

V and J are TRBV5-1 and TRBJ1-4, with D possibly being TRBD1 (5 bases). CDR3 length equals 15 residues. The V and J ends lost 6 bases and 0 bases respectively, with 12 bases between them. Looked up from germline, CDR1 is SGHRS and CDR2 is YFSETQ. The CDR3 coding sequence is TGCGCCAGCACCCCAGGGACCGCAACTAATGAAAAACTGTTTTTT. Translation: CASTPGTATNEKLFF.

Only a few counts were recorded for this clone. This rearrangement joins TRBV15 to TRBJ2-7; D gene unclear. Germline CDR1 reads LNHNV; CDR2 reads YYDKDF (reference sequence). Trimming pared 0 bases from V and 9 bases from J, leaving 9 bases between. The CDR3 extends over 12 amino acids. This CDR3 is CATSRDSGRQYF. Written as DNA, the CDR3 is TGTGCCACCAGCAGAGATTCGGGTAGGCAGTACTTC.

In its sample, this clone was seen once. V and J are TRBV9 and TRBJ2-1; D is uncertain. CDR3 length: 13 amino acids. V was trimmed by 2 bases and J by 3 bases, leaving 6 bases between them. Germline V gene sequence: CDR1 SGDLS, CDR2 YYNGEE. In nucleotides, the CDR3 is TGTGCCAGCAGCGTTAGAGTCTACAATGAGCAGTTCTTC. Its translation: CASSVRVYNEQFF. Based on the CDR3 plus reference TRBV9 and TRBJ2-1, the full variable domain is DSGVTQTPKHLITATGQRVTLRCSPRSGDLSVYWYQQSLDQGLQFLIQYYNGEERAKGNILERFSAQQFPDLHSELNLSSLELGDSALYFCASSVRVYNEQFFGPGTRLTVL.